This T cell receptor (beta chain) was sequenced during a study of T cell changes during pregnancy in multiple sclerosis. Per the germline V gene, CDR1 is SGHDT and CDR2 is YYEEEE. The CDR3 contains 16 residues. Trimming at V came to 0 bases and at J to 5 bases, leaving 9 bases not matched to a gene. This table comes from immunoSEQ multiplex PCR, and its TCRdb copy is limited to in-frame clones, with some not included. This sample has 75,000 to 80,000 clones, with 90% to 95% found just once. Sequenced here: peripheral blood, sampled after pregnancy. This sequence was found in a female donor in good health, enrolled as a control in a pregnancy study. The gene calls are TRBV5-6 and TRBJ2-5; the match to TRBD1 covers 8 bases. The CDR3 reads CASSLGPGGAVETQYF. The CDR3 DNA sequence: TGTGCCAGCAGCTTGGGCCCAGGGGGCGCGGTTGAGACCCAGTACTTC.